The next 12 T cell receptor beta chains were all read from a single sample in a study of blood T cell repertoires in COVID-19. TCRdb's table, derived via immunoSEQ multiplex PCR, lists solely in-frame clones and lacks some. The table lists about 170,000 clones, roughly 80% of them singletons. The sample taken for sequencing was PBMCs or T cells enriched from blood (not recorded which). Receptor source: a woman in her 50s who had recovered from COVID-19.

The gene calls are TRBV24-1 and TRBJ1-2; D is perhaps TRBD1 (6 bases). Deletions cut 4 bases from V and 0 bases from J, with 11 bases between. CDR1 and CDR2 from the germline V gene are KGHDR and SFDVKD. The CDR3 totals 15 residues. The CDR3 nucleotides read TGTGCCACCAGTGACCTCAGGGGACCTAACTATGGCTACACCTTC. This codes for CATSDLRGPNYGYTF.

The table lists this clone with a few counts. The chain's CDR3 is CASSPAGTSRWFF. CDR3 nucleotide sequence: TGTGCCAGCAGCCCAGCCGGGACTAGTCGGTGGTTCTTC. This chain links TRBV7-3 with TRBJ2-1; 8 nucleotides match TRBD2. With 5 bases clipped from V and 15 bases from J, the junction kept 12 bases outside the gene matches. Germline CDR1 SGHTA, CDR2 FQGTGA. The CDR3 contains 13 residues.

CDR3 loop: CASSNLPGQGTGELFF. The CDR3 nucleotides are TGCGCCAGCAGCAATCTGCCGGGACAGGGAACCGGGGAGCTGTTTTTT. The chain employs TRBV4-3 and TRBJ2-2; TRBD1 agrees at 9 bases. Trimming took 5 bases from V and 5 from J; bases not matched to a gene: 9. Germline CDR1 and CDR2: LGHNA and YSLEER. The CDR3 sequence is 16 residues long.

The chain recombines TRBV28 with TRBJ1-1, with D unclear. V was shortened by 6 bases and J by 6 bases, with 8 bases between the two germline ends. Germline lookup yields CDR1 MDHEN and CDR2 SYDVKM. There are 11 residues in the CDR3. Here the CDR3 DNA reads TGTGCCAGCAGCTACCGGTCTGAAGCTTTCTTT. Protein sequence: CASSYRSEAFF.

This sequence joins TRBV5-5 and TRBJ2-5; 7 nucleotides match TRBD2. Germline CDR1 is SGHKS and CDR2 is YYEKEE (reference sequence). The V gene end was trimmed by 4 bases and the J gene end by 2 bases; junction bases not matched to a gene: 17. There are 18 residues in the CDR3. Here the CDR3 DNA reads TGTGCCAGCAGCCGCTCCCCTAGGGGCGGGAGCCTACAAGAGACCCAGTACTTC. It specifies CASSRSPRGGSLQETQYF. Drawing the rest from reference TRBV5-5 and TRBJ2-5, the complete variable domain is DAGVTQSPTHLIKTRGQQVTLRCSPISGHKSVSWYQQVLGQGPQFIFQYYEKEERGRGNFPDRFSARQFPNYSSELNVNALLLGDSALYLCASSRSPRGGSLQETQYFGPGTRLLVL.

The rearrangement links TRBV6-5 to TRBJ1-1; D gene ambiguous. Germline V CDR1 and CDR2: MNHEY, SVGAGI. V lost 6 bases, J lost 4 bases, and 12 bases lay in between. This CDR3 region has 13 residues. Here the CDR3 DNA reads TGTGCCAGCAGCCCCGCGGGGAGCACTGAAGCTTTCTTT. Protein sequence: CASSPAGSTEAFF.

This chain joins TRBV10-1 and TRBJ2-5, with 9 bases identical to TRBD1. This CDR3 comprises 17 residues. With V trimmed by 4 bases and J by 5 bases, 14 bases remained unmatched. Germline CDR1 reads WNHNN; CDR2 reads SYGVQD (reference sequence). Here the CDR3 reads CASSAAPGQGAEETQYF. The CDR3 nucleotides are TGCGCCAGCAGTGCAGCACCGGGACAGGGTGCGGAGGAGACCCAGTACTTC.

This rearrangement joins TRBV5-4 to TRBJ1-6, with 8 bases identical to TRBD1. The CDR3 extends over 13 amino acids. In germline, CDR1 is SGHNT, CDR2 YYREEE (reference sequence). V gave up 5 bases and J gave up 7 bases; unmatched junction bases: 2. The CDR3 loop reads CASRGQENSPLHF. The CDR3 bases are TGTGCCAGCAGGGGACAGGAGAATTCACCCCTCCACTTT. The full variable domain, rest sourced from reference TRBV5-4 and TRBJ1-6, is ETGVTQSPTHLIKTRGQQVTLRCSSQSGHNTVSWYQQALGQGPQFIFQYYREEENGRGNFPPRFSGLQFPNYSSELNVNALELDDSALYLCASRGQENSPLHFGNGTRLTVT.

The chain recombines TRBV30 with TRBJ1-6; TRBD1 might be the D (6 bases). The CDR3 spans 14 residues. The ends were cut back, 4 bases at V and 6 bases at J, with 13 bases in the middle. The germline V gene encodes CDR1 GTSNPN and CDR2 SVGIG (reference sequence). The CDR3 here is CAWNGQLLNSPLHF. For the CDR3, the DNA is TGTGCCTGGAATGGACAGCTTCTTAATTCACCCCTCCACTTT.

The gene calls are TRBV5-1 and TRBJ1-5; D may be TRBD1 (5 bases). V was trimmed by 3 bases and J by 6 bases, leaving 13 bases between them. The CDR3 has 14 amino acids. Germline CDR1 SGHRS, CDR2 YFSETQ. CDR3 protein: CASSSGGISQPQHF. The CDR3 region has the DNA TGCGCCAGCAGCTCCGGGGGGATCAGTCAGCCCCAGCATTTT. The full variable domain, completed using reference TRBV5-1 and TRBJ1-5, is KAGVTQTPRYLIKTRGQQVTLSCSPISGHRSVSWYQQTPGQGLQFLFEYFSETQRNKGNFPGRFSGRQFSNSRSEMNVSTLELGDSALYLCASSSGGISQPQHFGDGTRLSIL.

CDR3 coding DNA: TGTGCCAGCAGTTTCAAGAGACAGGGGGGCACTGAAGCTTTCTTT. Translated: CASSFKRQGGTEAFF. The chain links TRBV28 to TRBJ1-1; 9 bases line up with TRBD1. Germline V lookup: CDR1 MDHEN, CDR2 SYDVKM. This CDR3 is 15 amino acids long. V lost 3 bases, J lost 4 bases, and 6 bases stayed unmatched.

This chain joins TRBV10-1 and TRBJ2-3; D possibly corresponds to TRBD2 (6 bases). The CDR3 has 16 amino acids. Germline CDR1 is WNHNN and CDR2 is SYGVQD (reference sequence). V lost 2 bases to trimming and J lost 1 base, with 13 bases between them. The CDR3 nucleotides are TGCGCCAGCAGTGAGGGGGAGGTTCCAGGCACAGATACGCAGTATTTT. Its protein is CASSEGEVPGTDTQYF.